These 14 T cell receptor beta chains share one sample of origin, sequenced in a study of identical twins. TCRdb re-called the 5' RACE reads through MiXCR, storing one row per CDR3 protein. Of 300,000 or so distinct CDR3 sequences listed, 8.5% to 9.5% are singletons. The same data also contributed to another study, on yellow fever vaccine responses in identical twins.

Sequencing was performed on CD8+ T cells sorted from blood. These receptors all come from a woman aged 18-29 years in good health.

This clonotype was counted only a few times. This rearrangement joins TRBV5-1 to TRBJ2-1; 8 nucleotides match TRBD2. Germline CDR1 reads SGHRS; CDR2 reads YFSETQ. This CDR3 contains 12 residues. Trimming at V came to 9 bases and at J to 8 bases, leaving 7 bases not matched to a gene. The CDR3 sequence: CATKISGDEQFF. Written as DNA, the CDR3 is TGCGCCACCAAAATTAGCGGGGATGAGCAGTTCTTC.

This clonotype was detected only a few times. The chain is built from TRBV20-1 and TRBJ2-1; 10 bases match TRBD2. V lost 3 bases to trimming and J lost 4 bases; unmatched junction nucleotides: 6. The CDR3 runs 15 residues. CDR1 DFQATT and CDR2 SNEGSKA come from the germline V gene (reference sequence). The CDR3 here is CSARALAGTYNEQFF. The CDR3 DNA follows: TGCAGTGCTAGGGCACTAGCGGGGACTTACAATGAGCAGTTCTTC.

This clonotype was counted between two and nine times. This chain joins TRBV7-2 and TRBJ2-7, with D perhaps TRBD2 (6 bases). CDR3 length: 14 residues. Germline CDR1 SGHTA, CDR2 FQGNSA. Trimming cost V 2 bases and J 0 bases, with 8 bases left between them. The CDR3 region is CASSLSGRSYEQYF. CDR3 DNA sequence: TGTGCCAGCAGCTTAAGCGGGCGCTCCTACGAGCAGTACTTC.

This clonotype has at least ten counts. The chain combines TRBV4-3 with TRBJ2-1; no clear D. V lost 4 bases and J 12 bases, leaving 19 bases between the germline ends. CDR1 LGHNA and CDR2 YSLEER come from the germline V gene. This CDR3 region has 14 residues. The CDR3 DNA follows: TGCGCCAGCAGCCCAGACAACAACCTAGGGCGGCAGTTCTTC. Translated: CASSPDNNLGRQFF.

This clonotype appeared many times. The genes are TRBV6-4 and TRBJ2-3; TRBD2 is a possible D gene (5 bases). In germline, CDR1 is MRHNA, CDR2 SNTAGT. The germline V and J ends were trimmed by 4 bases and 4 bases, with 12 bases remaining between them. CDR3 size: 14 residues. CDR3 nucleotides: TGTGCCAGCAGTGTGGCACTAGAAGCAGATACGCAGTATTTT. It yields the protein CASSVALEADTQYF.

This clonotype has only a few counts. This chain joins TRBV5-6 and TRBJ2-1, with D possibly TRBD2 on 6 matching bases. There are 16 residues in the CDR3. V was trimmed by 0 bases and J by 8 bases, leaving 18 bases between them. Germline V gene sequence: CDR1 SGHDT, CDR2 YYEEEE. The CDR3 is CASSLDRLESSDEQFF. As DNA, the CDR3 is TGTGCCAGCAGCTTGGATAGACTAGAATCTTCCGATGAGCAGTTCTTC.

The chain joins TRBV24-1 to TRBJ2-1, with TRBD1 matching 9 bases. There are 16 residues in the CDR3. Trimming at V came to 2 bases and at J to 8 bases, leaving 9 bases not matched to a gene. CDR1 is KGHDR and CDR2 is SFDVKD in the germline V gene. CDR3 region: CATSDSGQGFMDEQFF. The CDR3 nucleotides are TGTGCCACCAGTGATTCTGGACAGGGGTTCATGGATGAGCAGTTCTTC.

This clonotype was counted a few times. The genes are TRBV20-1 and TRBJ2-3; D tentatively fits TRBD1 or TRBD2 (5 bases each). V was trimmed by 6 bases and J by 5 bases, leaving 18 bases between them. The germline gives CDR1 DFQATT, CDR2 SNEGSKA (reference sequence). CDR3 length: 14 amino acids. This CDR3 is CSALRVGERDTQYF. The CDR3 DNA reads as TGCAGTGCCCTCAGGGTGGGGGAGCGAGATACGCAGTATTTT.

The chain combines TRBV20-1 with TRBJ2-7, with 12 positions matching TRBD2. CDR1 is DFQATT, CDR2 SNEGSKA, per germline (reference sequence). V shed 1 base, J shed 4 bases, and the junction held 8 bases outside the gene matches. The CDR3 sequence is 16 residues long. The CDR3 nucleotides are TGCAGTGCTAGAGTACTTGCCGGGACTAGCGGGTACGAGCAGTACTTC. This gives the protein CSARVLAGTSGYEQYF.

As regards this clonotype: A single base separates this from a much larger clone, so it may be a read error. The genes are TRBV12-3 or TRBV12-4 and TRBJ2-3; D is uncertain. The length of the CDR3 is 14 residues. Trimming took 1 base from V and 2 from J, leaving 7 bases between them. In DNA, the CDR3 is TGTGCCAGCAGTTTAGTCCGCGTCACAGATACGCAGTATTTT. Translation: CASSLVRVTDTQYF.

This clonotype appeared a single time. A read error may produce the germline difference seen at one junction end. The genes are TRBV4-1 and TRBJ2-2; TRBD1 or TRBD2 may be the D gene (5 bases each). The CDR3 totals 16 residues. Germline CDR1 reads MGHRA; CDR2 reads YSYEKL. CDR3 nucleotides: TGCGCCAGCAGCCAAGAGACGGGACCCAACACCGGGGAGCCGTTTTTT. Its translation: CASSQETGPNTGEPFF.

This clonotype was detected ten times or more. V usage is TRBV15 and J usage is TRBJ2-3; 8 bases align to TRBD1. There are 14 residues in the CDR3. Germline CDR1 LNHNV, CDR2 YYDKDF (reference sequence). The V and J ends lost 5 bases and 3 bases, in that order; junction bases with no gene match: 4. The CDR3 region is CATSPDRGTDTQYF. In nucleotides, the CDR3 is TGTGCCACCAGCCCCGACAGGGGTACAGATACGCAGTATTTT.

This clonotype was picked up a small number of times. This sequence joins TRBV14 and TRBJ2-7, with TRBD2 identical over 11 bases. Germline values: CDR1 SGHDN, CDR2 FVKESK. V lost 4 bases to trimming and J lost 7 bases; unmatched junction nucleotides: 12. The CDR3 has 16 amino acids. As DNA, the CDR3 is TGTGCCAGCAGCCCCCCTGGACTAGCGGGTCGTCTGGAGCAGTACTTC. This translates into CASSPPGLAGRLEQYF.

This clonotype was seen more than once but under ten times. The V gene is TRBV6-1, the J gene TRBJ1-6; 7 nucleotides match TRBD1. The germline V gene has CDR1 MNHNS and CDR2 SASEGT. V shed 6 bases and J 4 bases; nucleotides not matched to a gene: 6. This CDR3 has 15 amino acids. The CDR3 sequence: CASSATGVYNSPLHF. CDR3 nucleotide sequence: TGTGCCAGCAGCGCCACAGGGGTTTATAATTCACCCCTCCACTTT.